The TCR beta chain described here comes from a study of CD8+ T cells in alopecia areata. Overall study: In an open-label trial, patients got 5 to 10 mg tofacitinib twice daily.

This clone was detected only a few times. After isolation, RNA underwent reverse transcription to generate cDNA as the sequencing template. The table came from immunoSEQ multiplex PCR; TCRdb's copy has only in-frame clones and leaves some out. Among about 74,000 clones listed, 29% were seen once. Treatment specified: oral pan-JAK inhibitor, 5-10 mg twice daily. Per the germline V gene, CDR1 is SNHLY and CDR2 is FYNNEI. The CDR3 has 15 amino acids. Trimming removed 8 bases from V and 3 bases from J; junction bases left unmatched: 7. The V and J genes are TRBV2 and TRBJ2-7; 13 nucleotides line up with TRBD2. The sequence was obtained from a human donor with alopecia areata. Specimen: CD8+ T cells sorted from blood, collected at week 4, from a patient treated with tofacitinib. CDR3 bases: TGTGCCAGCTATGGGACTAGCGGGAAAAACTACGAGCAGTACTTC. Translating it yields CASYGTSGKNYEQYF.